The rows below give T cell receptor beta chains drawn from one sample of a study of OX40 agonist ivuxolimab in advanced cancers. Profiled with immunoSEQ multiplex PCR; TCRdb holds only in-frame clones, not every one. The sample records fewer than 14,000 clones, approximately 80% being singletons. Sequences were derived from CD4+ or CD8+ T cells sorted from blood, sampled in a trial of the OX40 agonist ivuxolimab. The receptor source for this set is an adult with an advanced solid tumor such as melanoma, head and neck, liver or kidney cancer. Each CDR3 is given with its conserved first and last residue. D genes are given only for firm matches. Clone size is not always given. Where it is, it says once, few, many or a class for expanded clones.

>TRBV5-4|-|TRBD2|TRBJ2-1
TGTGCCAGCAGCCTCACTAGCGATGAGCAGTTCTTC
CASSLTSDEQFF
>TRBV7-7|once|-|TRBJ2-7
TGTGCTAGCAGCCGCGGCGACAGCCGAAGCTACGAGCAGTACTTC
CASSRGDSRSYEQYF
>TRBV12-5|-|-|TRBJ1-5
TGTGCTAGTGGTTTCGGAGGCCAGCCCCAGCATTTT
CASGFGGQPQHF
>TRBV27|-|-|TRBJ1-2
TGTGCCAGCAGTTTAGGCGGCAATGGCTACACCTTC
CASSLGGNGYTF
>TRBV7-8|-|-|TRBJ2-7
TGTGCCAGCAGCTTGATTGACTACGAGCAGTACTTC
CASSLIDYEQYF
>TRBV4-2|-|TRBD2|TRBJ2-3
TGTGCCAGCAGCCAAGATCTAGCGGGAGGCACAGATACGCAGTATTTT
CASSQDLAGGTDTQYF
>TRBV6-5|few|-|TRBJ1-4
TGTGCCAGCAGTTACTCGAATGGTGAAGAAAAACTGTTTTTT
CASSYSNGEEKLFF
>TRBV11-3|-|TRBD2|TRBJ2-4
TGTGCCAGCAGCCCCCTGGACTGGACTAGCGGAGAGGGCAAAAACATTCAGTACTTC
CASSPLDWTSGEGKNIQYF
>TRBV7-6|few|-|TRBJ1-6
TGTGCCAGCAGCTTAGGGCAGGGCTTGTCACCCCTCCACTTT
CASSLGQGLSPLHF
>TRBV5-1|-|-|TRBJ2-3
TGCGCCAGCAGCTTGACTCCGTCGGATACGCAGTATTTT
CASSLTPSDTQYF
>TRBV11-3|-|TRBD1|TRBJ1-2
TGTGCCAGCAGCTCTAGGATAAGGACCGGGACAGGCAGTGGCTACACCTTC
CASSSRIRTGTGSGYTF
>TRBV7-6|-|-|TRBJ2-7
TGTGCCAGCAGCTCAGGGTTCCAGGAGCAGTACTTC
CASSSGFQEQYF
>TRBV11-2|-|TRBD1|TRBJ1-1
TGTGCCAGCAGCGCTCGACAGGGGTTGGACACTGAAGCTTTCTTT
CASSARQGLDTEAFF
>TRBV6-5|-|-|TRBJ2-7
TGTGCCAGCTGGCCGAGCGCAGCTCGAGGGTACGAGCAGTACTTC
CASWPSAARGYEQYF
>TRBV7-9|few|-|TRBJ1-2
TGTGCCAGCAGCTTCAGGGGCGATGGCTACACCTTC
CASSFRGDGYTF